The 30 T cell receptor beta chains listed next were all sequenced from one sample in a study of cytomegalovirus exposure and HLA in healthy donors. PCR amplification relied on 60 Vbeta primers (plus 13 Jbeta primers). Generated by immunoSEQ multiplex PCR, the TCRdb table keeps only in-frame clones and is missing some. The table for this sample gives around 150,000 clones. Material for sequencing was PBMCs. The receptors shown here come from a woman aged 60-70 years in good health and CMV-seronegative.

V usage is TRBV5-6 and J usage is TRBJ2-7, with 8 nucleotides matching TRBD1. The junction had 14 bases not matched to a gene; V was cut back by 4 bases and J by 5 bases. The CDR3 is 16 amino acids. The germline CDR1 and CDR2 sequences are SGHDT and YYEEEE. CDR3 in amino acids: CASSRVDRGRLHEQYF. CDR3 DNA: TGTGCCAGCAGCCGAGTCGACAGGGGTAGACTCCACGAGCAGTACTTC.

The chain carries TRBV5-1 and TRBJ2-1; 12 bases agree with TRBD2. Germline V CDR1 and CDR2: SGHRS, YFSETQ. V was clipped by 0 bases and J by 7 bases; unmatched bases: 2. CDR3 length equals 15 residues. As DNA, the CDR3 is TGCGCCAGCAGCTTGGAGCTAGCGGGAGGGAATGAGCAGTTCTTC. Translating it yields CASSLELAGGNEQFF.

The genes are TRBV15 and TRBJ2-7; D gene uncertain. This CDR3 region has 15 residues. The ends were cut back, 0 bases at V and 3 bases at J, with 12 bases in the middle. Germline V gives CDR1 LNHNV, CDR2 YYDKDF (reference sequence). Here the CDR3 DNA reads TGTGCCACCAGCAGAGATCGGAACACAGACTACGAGCAGTACTTC. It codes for CATSRDRNTDYEQYF. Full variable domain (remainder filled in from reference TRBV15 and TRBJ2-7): DAMVIQNPRYQVTQFGKPVTLSCSQTLNHNVMYWYQQKSSQAPKLLFHYYDKDFNNEADTPDNFQSRRPNTSFCFLDIRSPGLGDTAMYLCATSRDRNTDYEQYFGPGTRLTVT.

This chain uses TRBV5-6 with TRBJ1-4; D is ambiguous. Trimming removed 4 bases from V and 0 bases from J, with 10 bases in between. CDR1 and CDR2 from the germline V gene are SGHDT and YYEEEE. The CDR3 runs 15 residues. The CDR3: CASSRELATNEKLFF. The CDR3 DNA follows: TGTGCCAGCAGCCGAGAGCTAGCAACTAATGAAAAACTGTTTTTT.

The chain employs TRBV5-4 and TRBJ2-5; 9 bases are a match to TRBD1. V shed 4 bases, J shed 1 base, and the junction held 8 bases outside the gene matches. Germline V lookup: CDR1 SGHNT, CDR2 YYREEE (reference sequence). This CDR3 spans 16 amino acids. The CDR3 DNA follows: TGTGCCAGCAGCGAGGACAGGGGAACCCTCCAAGAGACCCAGTACTTC. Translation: CASSEDRGTLQETQYF.

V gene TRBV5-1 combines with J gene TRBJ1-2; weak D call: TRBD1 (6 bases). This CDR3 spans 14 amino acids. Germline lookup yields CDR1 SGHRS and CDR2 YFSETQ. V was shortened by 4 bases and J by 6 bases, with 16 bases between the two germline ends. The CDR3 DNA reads TGCGCCAGCAGCCCGCGACAGGCGGGGGATGGCTACACCTTC. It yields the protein CASSPRQAGDGYTF.

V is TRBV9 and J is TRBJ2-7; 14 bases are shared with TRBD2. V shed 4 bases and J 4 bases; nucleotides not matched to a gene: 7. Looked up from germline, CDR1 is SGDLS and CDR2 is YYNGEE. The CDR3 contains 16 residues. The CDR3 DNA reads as TGTGCCAGCAGCCCGAGAGGGACTAGCGGGAGTTACGAGCAGTACTTC. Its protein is CASSPRGTSGSYEQYF.

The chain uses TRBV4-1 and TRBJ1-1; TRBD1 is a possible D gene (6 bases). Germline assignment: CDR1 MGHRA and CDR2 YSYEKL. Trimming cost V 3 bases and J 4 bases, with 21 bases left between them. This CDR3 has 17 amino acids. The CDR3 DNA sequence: TGCGCCAGCAGCCAGTTCCTAGGGGACACGCCGGGCACTGAAGCTTTCTTT. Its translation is CASSQFLGDTPGTEAFF.

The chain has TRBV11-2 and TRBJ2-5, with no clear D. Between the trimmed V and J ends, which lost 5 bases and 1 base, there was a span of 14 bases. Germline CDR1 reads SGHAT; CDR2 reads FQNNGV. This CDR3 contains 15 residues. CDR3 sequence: CASSVSGRSQETQYF. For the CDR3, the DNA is TGTGCCAGCAGCGTAAGTGGGCGCTCCCAAGAGACCCAGTACTTC.

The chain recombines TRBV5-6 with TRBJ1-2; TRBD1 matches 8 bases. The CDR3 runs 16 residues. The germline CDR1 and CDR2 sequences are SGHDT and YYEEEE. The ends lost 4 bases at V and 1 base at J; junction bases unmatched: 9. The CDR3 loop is CASSPSGQAHNYGYTF. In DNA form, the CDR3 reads TGTGCCAGCAGCCCCTCGGGACAGGCACATAACTATGGCTACACCTTC. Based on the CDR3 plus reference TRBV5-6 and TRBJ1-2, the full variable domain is DAGVTQSPTHLIKTRGQQVTLRCSPKSGHDTVSWYQQALGQGPQFIFQYYEEEERQRGNFPDRFSGHQFPNYSSELNVNALLLGDSALYLCASSPSGQAHNYGYTFGSGTRLTVV.

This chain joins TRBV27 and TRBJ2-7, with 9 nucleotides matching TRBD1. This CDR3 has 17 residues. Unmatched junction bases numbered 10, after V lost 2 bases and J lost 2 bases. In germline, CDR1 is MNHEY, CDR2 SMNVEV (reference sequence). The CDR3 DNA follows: TGTGCCAGCAGTTTAGTTCCTCCGGGACAGGGAACCTACGAGCAGTACTTC. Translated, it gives CASSLVPPGQGTYEQYF.

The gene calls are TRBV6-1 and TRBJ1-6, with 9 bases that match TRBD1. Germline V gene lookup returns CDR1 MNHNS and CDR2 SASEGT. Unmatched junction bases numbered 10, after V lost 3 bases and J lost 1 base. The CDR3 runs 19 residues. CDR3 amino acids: CASSDSGTGLFSYNSPLHF. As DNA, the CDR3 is TGTGCCAGCAGTGATTCCGGGACAGGGTTATTTTCCTATAATTCACCCCTCCACTTT.

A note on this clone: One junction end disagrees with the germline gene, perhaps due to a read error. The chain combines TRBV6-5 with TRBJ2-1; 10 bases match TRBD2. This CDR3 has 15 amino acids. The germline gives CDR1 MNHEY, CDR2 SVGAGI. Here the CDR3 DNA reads TGTGCCGGCAGCCGAGCGGGAGGGTCTCACAATGAGCAGTTCTTC. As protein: CAGSRAGGSHNEQFF.

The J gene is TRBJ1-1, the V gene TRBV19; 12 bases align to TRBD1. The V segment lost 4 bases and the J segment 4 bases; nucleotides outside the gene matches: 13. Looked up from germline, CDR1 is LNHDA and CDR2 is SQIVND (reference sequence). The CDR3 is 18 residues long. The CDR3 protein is CASSTHRDRGRRSTEAFF. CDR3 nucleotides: TGTGCCAGTAGTACCCACCGGGACAGGGGGCGAAGGAGCACTGAAGCTTTCTTT.

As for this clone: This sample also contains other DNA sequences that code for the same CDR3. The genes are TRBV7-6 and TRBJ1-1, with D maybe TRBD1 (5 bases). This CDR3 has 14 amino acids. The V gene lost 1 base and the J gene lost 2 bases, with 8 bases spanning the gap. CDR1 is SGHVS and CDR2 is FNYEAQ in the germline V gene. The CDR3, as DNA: TGTGCCAGCAGCTTAGGGCAGGGCAACACTGAAGCTTTCTTT. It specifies CASSLGQGNTEAFF.

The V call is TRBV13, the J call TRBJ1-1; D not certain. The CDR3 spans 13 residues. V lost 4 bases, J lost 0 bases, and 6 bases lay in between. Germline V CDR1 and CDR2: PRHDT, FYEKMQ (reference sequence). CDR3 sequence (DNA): TGTGCCAGCAGCTCAAACTTGAACACTGAAGCTTTCTTT. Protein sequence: CASSSNLNTEAFF.

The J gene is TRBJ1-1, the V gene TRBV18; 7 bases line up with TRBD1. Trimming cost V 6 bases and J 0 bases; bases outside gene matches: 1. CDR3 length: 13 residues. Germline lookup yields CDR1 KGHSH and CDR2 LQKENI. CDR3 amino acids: CASSTGMNTEAFF. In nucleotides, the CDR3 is TGTGCCAGCTCGACAGGGATGAACACTGAAGCTTTCTTT.

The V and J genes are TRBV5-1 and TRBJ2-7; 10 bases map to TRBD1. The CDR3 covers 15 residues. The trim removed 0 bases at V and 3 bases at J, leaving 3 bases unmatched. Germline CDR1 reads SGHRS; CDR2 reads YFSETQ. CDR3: CASSLDRTGGYEQYF. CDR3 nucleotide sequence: TGCGCCAGCAGCTTGGACAGGACAGGGGGCTACGAGCAGTACTTC. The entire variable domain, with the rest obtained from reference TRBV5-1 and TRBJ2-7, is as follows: KAGVTQTPRYLIKTRGQQVTLSCSPISGHRSVSWYQQTPGQGLQFLFEYFSETQRNKGNFPGRFSGRQFSNSRSEMNVSTLELGDSALYLCASSLDRTGGYEQYFGPGTRLTVT.

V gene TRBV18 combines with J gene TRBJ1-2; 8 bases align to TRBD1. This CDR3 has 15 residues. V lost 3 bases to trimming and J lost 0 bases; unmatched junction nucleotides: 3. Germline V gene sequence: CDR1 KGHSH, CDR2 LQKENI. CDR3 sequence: CASSPSGGSNYGYTF. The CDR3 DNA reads TGTGCCAGCTCACCTTCAGGGGGCTCTAACTATGGCTACACCTTC. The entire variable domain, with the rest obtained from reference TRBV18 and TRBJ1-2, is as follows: NAGVMQNPRHLVRRRGQEARLRCSPMKGHSHVYWYRQLPEEGLKFMVYLQKENIIDESGMPKERFSAEFPKEGPSILRIQQVVRGDSAAYFCASSPSGGSNYGYTFGSGTRLTVV.

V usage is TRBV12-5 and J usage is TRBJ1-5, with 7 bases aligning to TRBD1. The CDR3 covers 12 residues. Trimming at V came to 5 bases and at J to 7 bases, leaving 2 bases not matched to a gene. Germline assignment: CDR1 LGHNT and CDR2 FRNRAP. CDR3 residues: CASGTGAQPQHF. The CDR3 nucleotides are TGTGCTAGTGGTACAGGGGCCCAGCCCCAGCATTTT.

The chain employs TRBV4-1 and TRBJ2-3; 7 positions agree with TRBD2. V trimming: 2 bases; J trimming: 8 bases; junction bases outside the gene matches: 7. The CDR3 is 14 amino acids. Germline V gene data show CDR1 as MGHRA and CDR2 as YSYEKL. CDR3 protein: CASSQSAGSPTQYF. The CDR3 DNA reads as TGCGCCAGCAGCCAATCAGCGGGAAGCCCTACGCAGTATTTT.

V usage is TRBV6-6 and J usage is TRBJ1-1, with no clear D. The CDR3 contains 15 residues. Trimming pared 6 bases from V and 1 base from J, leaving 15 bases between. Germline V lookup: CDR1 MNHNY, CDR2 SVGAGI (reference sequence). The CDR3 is CASSPQRDTNTEAFF. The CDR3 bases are TGTGCCAGCAGCCCCCAGAGGGATACGAACACTGAAGCTTTCTTT.

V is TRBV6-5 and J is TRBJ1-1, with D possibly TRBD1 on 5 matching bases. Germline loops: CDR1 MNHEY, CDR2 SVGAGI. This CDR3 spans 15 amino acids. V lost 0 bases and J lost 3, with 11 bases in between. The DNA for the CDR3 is TGTGCCAGCAGTTACTCTCCTTGGGGGGACACTGAAGCTTTCTTT. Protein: CASSYSPWGDTEAFF.

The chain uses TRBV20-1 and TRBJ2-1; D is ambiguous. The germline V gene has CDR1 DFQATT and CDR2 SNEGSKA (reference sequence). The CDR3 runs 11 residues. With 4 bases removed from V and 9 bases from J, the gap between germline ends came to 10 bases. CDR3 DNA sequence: TGCAGTGCTACTAATAGAATTGAGCAGTTCTTC. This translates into CSATNRIEQFF.

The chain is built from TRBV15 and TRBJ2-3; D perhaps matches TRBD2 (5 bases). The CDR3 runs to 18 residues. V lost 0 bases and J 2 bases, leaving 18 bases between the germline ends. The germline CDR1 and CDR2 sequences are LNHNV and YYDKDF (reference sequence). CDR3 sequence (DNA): TGTGCCACCAGCAGAGATCTTCTTAGCGTCCGGCCCACAGATACGCAGTATTTT. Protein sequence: CATSRDLLSVRPTDTQYF. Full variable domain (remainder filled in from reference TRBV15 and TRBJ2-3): DAMVIQNPRYQVTQFGKPVTLSCSQTLNHNVMYWYQQKSSQAPKLLFHYYDKDFNNEADTPDNFQSRRPNTSFCFLDIRSPGLGDTAMYLCATSRDLLSVRPTDTQYFGPGTRLTVL.

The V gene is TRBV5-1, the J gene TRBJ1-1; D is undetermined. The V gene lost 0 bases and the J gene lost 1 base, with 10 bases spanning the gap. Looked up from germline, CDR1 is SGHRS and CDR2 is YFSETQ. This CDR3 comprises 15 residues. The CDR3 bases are TGCGCCAGCAGCTTGGTCCAGATAACGAACACTGAAGCTTTCTTT. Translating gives CASSLVQITNTEAFF.

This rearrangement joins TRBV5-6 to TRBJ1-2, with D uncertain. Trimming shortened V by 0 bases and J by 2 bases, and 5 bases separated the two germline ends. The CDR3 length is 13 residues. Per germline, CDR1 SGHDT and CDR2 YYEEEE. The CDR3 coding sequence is TGTGCCAGCAGCTTGGGCAGAAACTATGGCTACACCTTC. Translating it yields CASSLGRNYGYTF.

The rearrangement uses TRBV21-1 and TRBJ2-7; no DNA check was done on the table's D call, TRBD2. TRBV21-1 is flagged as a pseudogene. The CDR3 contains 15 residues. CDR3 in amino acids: CASSPRRDGSYEQYF. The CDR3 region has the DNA TGTGCCAGCAGCCCGAGGAGAGACGGTTCCTACGAGCAGTACTTC.

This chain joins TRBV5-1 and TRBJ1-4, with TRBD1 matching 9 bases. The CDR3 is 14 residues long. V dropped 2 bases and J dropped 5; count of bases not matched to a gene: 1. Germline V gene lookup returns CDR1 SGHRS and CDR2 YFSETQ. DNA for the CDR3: TGCGCCAGCAGCTTCGACAGGGGGAATGAAAAACTGTTTTTT. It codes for CASSFDRGNEKLFF.

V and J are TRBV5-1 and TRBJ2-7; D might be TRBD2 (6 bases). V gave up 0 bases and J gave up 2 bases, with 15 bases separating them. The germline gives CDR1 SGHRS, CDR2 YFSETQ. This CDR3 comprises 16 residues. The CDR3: CASSLVGGVVTYEQYF. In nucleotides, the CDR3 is TGCGCCAGCAGCTTGGTAGGCGGGGTCGTTACCTACGAGCAGTACTTC.